A single sample is the source of the 32 T cell receptor beta chains below, sequenced in a study of blood T cell repertoires in COVID-19. Here immunoSEQ multiplex PCR was the method, and the copy in TCRdb shows in-frame clones only, minus some. This sample has some 95,000 clones, with roughly 90% found just once. Input material: peripheral blood. Receptors originate from an elderly man with active or convalescent COVID-19.

The J gene is TRBJ2-7, the V gene TRBV10-2; 10 bases match TRBD2. Germline values: CDR1 WSHSY, CDR2 SAAADI. Losses at the gene ends were 10 bases for V and 6 bases for J; bases not matched to a gene: 15. There are 15 residues in the CDR3. CDR3 DNA sequence: TGCGCCACCACGCCCCCGGCTAGCGGGAGCTCCGAGCAGTACTTC. Translated: CATTPPASGSSEQYF.

The gene calls are TRBV6-6 and TRBJ1-3, with 9 bases lining up with TRBD1. Trimming took 5 bases from V and 6 from J; bases not matched to a gene: 8. This CDR3 comprises 15 residues. Per the germline V gene, CDR1 is MNHNY and CDR2 is SVGAGI (reference sequence). The CDR3 nucleotides are TGTGCCAGCAGTCCCCCGGGACAGGGTTTAAACACCATATATTTT. Translated: CASSPPGQGLNTIYF.

V is TRBV16 and J is TRBJ1-2; maybe TRBD1 (5 bases). Germline CDR1 is KGHSY and CDR2 is FQNENV. Trimming removed 2 bases at V and 2 bases at J, with 9 bases between. CDR3 length: 14 residues. The CDR3 region has the DNA TGTGCCAGCAGCCAACAGGGAATGAACTATGGCTACACCTTC. Translated, it gives CASSQQGMNYGYTF.

This chain links TRBV7-8 with TRBJ2-5, with TRBD1 matching over 10 bases. Per germline, CDR1 SGHVS and CDR2 FQNEAQ. The CDR3 totals 15 residues. The V and J ends lost 7 bases and 4 bases, in that order; junction bases with no gene match: 9. CDR3 amino acids: CASKRDRGSVETQYF. CDR3 in DNA: TGTGCCAGCAAGCGGGACAGGGGATCCGTAGAGACCCAGTACTTC.

The chain joins TRBV27 to TRBJ1-1; D perhaps matches TRBD1 (6 bases). Trimming cost V 5 bases and J 0 bases, with 16 bases left between them. CDR3 length: 16 amino acids. The germline gives CDR1 MNHEY, CDR2 SMNVEV (reference sequence). CDR3 sequence (DNA): TGTGCCAGCAGTCCCAGATCCGGACAGCTGAACACTGAAGCTTTCTTT. This codes for CASSPRSGQLNTEAFF.

This sequence joins TRBV6-2 or TRBV6-3 and TRBJ2-7; 10 bases match TRBD2. The CDR3 consists of 16 residues. Germline lookup yields CDR1 MNHEY and CDR2 SVGEGT. J was trimmed by 3 bases and V by 2 bases; bases with no gene match: 7. CDR3 in amino acids: CASSYGLAETYYEQYF. The DNA of the CDR3 is TGTGCCAGCAGTTACGGACTAGCGGAAACTTACTACGAGCAGTACTTC.

The chain couples TRBV6-5 to TRBJ1-5; D perhaps matches TRBD1 (6 bases). With 6 bases removed from V and 3 bases from J, the gap between germline ends came to 9 bases. Per germline, CDR1 MNHEY and CDR2 SVGAGI. CDR3 length: 13 residues. Written as DNA, the CDR3 is TGTGCCAGCAGGAGGGGGACCAATCAGCCCCAGCATTTT. Its protein product is CASRRGTNQPQHF.

The chain is built from TRBV21-1 and TRBJ1-3. TRBV21-1 is given as a pseudogene. This CDR3 comprises 16 residues. The CDR3 sequence is CASSPLPGGAGNTIYF. CDR3 nucleotide sequence: TGTGCCAGCAGCCCTCTACCTGGAGGAGCTGGAAACACCATATATTTT.

The J gene is TRBJ1-5, the V gene TRBV18; no firm D call. CDR3 length equals 14 residues. Germline V gene data show CDR1 as KGHSH and CDR2 as LQKENI. V was trimmed by 5 bases and J by 4 bases, leaving 12 bases between them. DNA of the CDR3: TGTGCCAGCTCAGGAGGTCTACGTAATCAGCCCCAGCATTTT. Its protein is CASSGGLRNQPQHF.

CDR3 amino acids: CASSFHGVWTGNTIYF. CDR3 nucleotide sequence: TGTGCCAGCAGTTTCCACGGGGTTTGGACTGGAAACACCATATATTTT. The chain links TRBV27 to TRBJ1-3, with D uncertain. This CDR3 contains 16 residues. V was cut by 3 bases and J by 2 bases, with 14 bases left in between. CDR1 is MNHEY, CDR2 SMNVEV, per germline (reference sequence).

The chain is built from TRBV4-2 and TRBJ2-7; 9 positions agree with TRBD1. Germline V CDR1 and CDR2: LGHNA, YNFKEQ. V was clipped by 1 base and J by 2 bases; unmatched bases: 3. The CDR3 has 15 amino acids. CDR3 sequence: CASSQVDRGTYEQYF. CDR3 DNA sequence: TGTGCCAGCAGCCAAGTTGACAGGGGGACCTACGAGCAGTACTTC.

This chain uses TRBV7-9 with TRBJ1-1; D might be TRBD1 (6 bases). This CDR3 contains 16 residues. The V end was cut by 4 bases, the J end by 6 bases, with 21 bases between. The germline V gene encodes CDR1 SEHNR and CDR2 FQNEAQ (reference sequence). CDR3 residues: CASSYTGSPAGAEAFF. The CDR3 nucleotides are TGTGCCAGCAGCTACACAGGGAGCCCGGCGGGGGCTGAAGCTTTCTTT.

This clone turned up a few times. V is TRBV18 and J is TRBJ1-1; 12 bases are shared with TRBD1. The CDR3 is made up of 14 amino acids. The junction had 4 bases not matched to a gene; V was cut back by 5 bases and J by 6 bases. Germline V gene data show CDR1 as KGHSH and CDR2 as LQKENI. The DNA of the CDR3 is TGTGCCAGCTCAAAAGGGACAGGGGGCTCTGAAGCTTTCTTT. It encodes CASSKGTGGSEAFF.

The V gene is TRBV19, the J gene TRBJ1-2; perhaps TRBD1 as D (6 bases). Between the trimmed V and J ends, which lost 4 bases and 3 bases, there was a span of 18 bases. This CDR3 comprises 16 residues. Germline loops: CDR1 LNHDA, CDR2 SQIVND (reference sequence). In DNA form, the CDR3 reads TGTGCCAGTAGTAAAACAGCTGGGGGCGACTACTATGGCTACACCTTC. Its protein is CASSKTAGGDYYGYTF.

The V and J genes are TRBV4-3 and TRBJ2-2, with 7 bases that match TRBD2. V shed 3 bases and J 3 bases; nucleotides not matched to a gene: 1. This CDR3 comprises 14 residues. From germline, CDR1 is LGHNA and CDR2 YSLEER. The CDR3, as DNA: TGCGCCAGCAGCCATGGGGGGGACACCGGGGAGCTGTTTTTT. Its protein product is CASSHGGDTGELFF.

The V and J genes are TRBV18 and TRBJ2-1, with 7 bases aligning to TRBD2. Germline trimming cut 5 bases from V and 8 bases from J; bases unmatched to any gene: 12. CDR1 is KGHSH and CDR2 is LQKENI in the germline V gene. This CDR3 has 15 residues. The CDR3 spells CASSASGDPIYEQFF. The CDR3 DNA is TGTGCCAGCTCAGCCAGCGGGGACCCTATCTATGAGCAGTTCTTC.

This chain joins TRBV19 and TRBJ2-5; D is unresolved. There are 14 residues in the CDR3. V lost 1 base to trimming and J lost 1 base, with 7 bases between them. Germline V gives CDR1 LNHDA, CDR2 SQIVND (reference sequence). The CDR3 spells CASSIGPGQETQYF. DNA for the CDR3: TGTGCCAGTAGTATAGGACCGGGCCAAGAGACCCAGTACTTC.

This clone was detected only once. Germline and junction disagree at one end, which may indicate a read error. CDR3 in DNA: TGCAGCGTTGGCTTGGAGGGCTTGAGGGAAATCTTC. Its translation: CSVGLEGLREIF. The V gene is TRBV29-1, the J gene TRBJ2-7; the D gene is possibly TRBD2 (6 bases). CDR3 length: 12 amino acids. Per germline, CDR1 SQVTM and CDR2 ANQGSEA.

The rearrangement links TRBV5-4 to TRBJ1-1; 9 bases are a match to TRBD1. This CDR3 has 15 amino acids. Trimming took 4 bases from V and 1 from J; bases not matched to a gene: 5. Germline-derived CDR1 and CDR2 are SGHNT and YYREEE (reference sequence). The CDR3 DNA reads as TGTGCCAGCAGCAGCCCGGACAGGGGGAACACTGAAGCTTTCTTT. Its translation is CASSSPDRGNTEAFF.

The chain employs TRBV5-6 and TRBJ1-2; 9 nucleotides line up with TRBD1. Per germline, CDR1 SGHDT and CDR2 YYEEEE. J gave up 3 bases and V 4 bases, and 10 bases lay outside the gene matches. The CDR3 runs to 16 residues. The CDR3 coding sequence is TGTGCCAGCAGCGCGGGGCACGGACAGGGGTACTATGGCTACACCTTC. This encodes CASSAGHGQGYYGYTF.

This clone was seen a single time. The gene calls are TRBV29-1 and TRBJ1-2; D may be TRBD1 (6 bases). V lost 2 bases and J lost 1, with 14 bases in between. Germline V gene data show CDR1 as SQVTM and CDR2 as ANQGSEA. The CDR3 runs to 15 residues. Here the CDR3 reads CSVELRDTYNYGYTF. The CDR3 coding sequence is TGCAGCGTTGAACTCCGGGACACTTATAACTATGGCTACACCTTC.

The genes are TRBV10-3 and TRBJ1-1; D call uncertain. Germline lookup yields CDR1 ENHRY and CDR2 SYGVKD. The CDR3 has 14 residues. V lost 3 bases to trimming and J lost 1 base, with 9 bases between them. In nucleotides, the CDR3 is TGTGCCATCAGTGAATCGACTGCGAACACTGAAGCTTTCTTT. Its protein is CAISESTANTEAFF.

The V call is TRBV6-5, the J call TRBJ2-3, with 9 bases aligning to TRBD2. The germline CDR1 and CDR2 sequences are MNHEY and SVGAGI. V lost 6 bases to trimming and J lost 3 bases; unmatched junction nucleotides: 7. This CDR3 has 15 residues. In DNA, the CDR3 is TGTGCCAGCAGGCTTAGCGGGGGTGGGACAGATACGCAGTATTTT. Residues: CASRLSGGGTDTQYF.

The chain combines TRBV7-3 with TRBJ1-5, with D uncertain. The CDR3 is 14 amino acids. In germline, CDR1 is SGHTA, CDR2 FQGTGA. The V and J ends lost 2 bases and 4 bases respectively, with 9 bases between them. The DNA of the CDR3 is TGTGCCAGCAGCTTACTACGGTCAAATCAGCCCCAGCATTTT. Amino acid sequence: CASSLLRSNQPQHF. Looking up the rest from reference TRBV7-3 and TRBJ1-5 gives the full variable domain: GAGVSQTPSNKVTEKGKYVELRCDPISGHTALYWYRQSLGQGPEFLIYFQGTGAADDSGLPNDRFFAVRPEGSVSTLKIQRTERGDSAVYLCASSLLRSNQPQHFGDGTRLSIL.

This clone was seen a few times. The chain employs TRBV7-6 and TRBJ2-7; 8 positions match TRBD2. J gave up 2 bases and V 1 base, and 7 bases lay outside the gene matches. Germline loops: CDR1 SGHVS, CDR2 FNYEAQ. This CDR3 contains 16 residues. The CDR3 DNA is TGTGCCAGCAGCTTAGTAGCGGGACCCAGGCCCTACGAGCAGTACTTC. This sequence encodes CASSLVAGPRPYEQYF.

The chain joins TRBV3-1 (or the pseudogene TRBV3-2) to TRBJ2-7, with D unclear. This CDR3 region has 12 residues. Germline values: CDR1 LGHDT, CDR2 YNNKEL (reference sequence). Between the trimmed V and J ends, which lost 5 bases and 5 bases, there was a span of 10 bases. This CDR3 reads CASSSFYDEQYF. DNA of the CDR3: TGTGCCAGCAGCTCTTTCTACGACGAGCAGTACTTC.

This clone was seen a single time. The J gene is TRBJ2-1, the V gene TRBV7-9, with D unresolved. Germline loops: CDR1 SEHNR, CDR2 FQNEAQ (reference sequence). The V end lost 2 bases, the J end lost 6 bases, and 11 bases lay between the germline ends. The length of the CDR3 is 14 residues. The CDR3 loop reads CASSLSTSANEQFF. CDR3 nucleotide sequence: TGTGCCAGCAGCTTATCTACAAGCGCCAATGAGCAGTTCTTC. Full variable domain (missing parts from reference TRBV7-9 and TRBJ2-1): DTGVSQNPRHKITKRGQNVTFRCDPISEHNRLYWYRQTLGQGPEFLTYFQNEAQLEKSRLLSDRFSAERPKGSFSTLEIQRTEQGDSAMYLCASSLSTSANEQFFGPGTRLTVL.

V usage is TRBV7-3 and J usage is TRBJ1-1; the D is unclear. The V end lost 2 bases, the J end lost 6 bases, and 10 bases lay between the germline ends. This CDR3 is built from 13 residues. The germline CDR1 and CDR2 sequences are SGHTA and FQGTGA. The CDR3 nucleotides are TGTGCCAGCAGCTTATGGGGAGGATCTGAAGCTTTCTTT. This codes for CASSLWGGSEAFF.

The chain uses TRBV18 and TRBJ1-3; D is unresolved. CDR3 length: 15 amino acids. CDR1 is KGHSH and CDR2 is LQKENI in the germline V gene. The V end was cut by 0 bases, the J end by 6 bases, with 12 bases between. Here the CDR3 reads CASSPPQVMENTIYF. The CDR3 nucleotides are TGTGCCAGCTCACCACCGCAGGTTATGGAAAACACCATATATTTT.

In the case of this clone: Other DNA sequences within the sample encode an identical CDR3. The rearrangement links TRBV19 to TRBJ2-3; 7 bases align to TRBD1. The V and J ends lost 5 bases and 1 base, in that order; junction bases with no gene match: 3. In germline, CDR1 is LNHDA, CDR2 SQIVND (reference sequence). The CDR3 extends over 14 amino acids. In DNA form, the CDR3 reads TGTGCCAGTAGTCCGACAGGGCGCACAGATACGCAGTATTTT. Protein sequence: CASSPTGRTDTQYF.

The chain carries TRBV5-6 and TRBJ2-7; 7 bases agree with TRBD1. The V segment lost 3 bases and the J segment 5 bases; nucleotides outside the gene matches: 2. The CDR3 spans 12 residues. Germline CDR1 SGHDT, CDR2 YYEEEE. The CDR3 nucleotides read TGTGCCAGCAGCTGGGGGACAGACGAGCAGTACTTC. It yields the protein CASSWGTDEQYF.

For the CDR3, the DNA is TGCAGCGTTGTTATCCTTCCGAGCACAGATACGCAGTATTTT. Translation gives CSVVILPSTDTQYF. This chain connects TRBV29-1 to TRBJ2-3; no clear D. V gave up 4 bases and J gave up 0 bases, with 11 bases separating them. The germline V gene has CDR1 SQVTM and CDR2 ANQGSEA. This CDR3 spans 14 amino acids.